This TCR beta chain was observed in a study of read filtering for tumor transcriptome and immune sequencing. In the study overall: Per sample, TCR-region reads ranged about 4 to 11 million by IR-seq, about 75 to 1,300 by RNA-seq.

The library was built from approximately 400 ng RNA with molecular barcoded adaptors for alpha/delta and beta/gamma chains. One entry per CDR3 protein results from TCRdb running MiXCR on the reads. Of about 62,000 distinct CDR3 sequences listed, around 19% are singletons. V was pared by 5 bases and J by 6 bases, with 14 bases between. Germline values: CDR1 MDHEN, CDR2 SYDVKM. The CDR3 has 13 residues. V gene TRBV28 combines with J gene TRBJ2-7, with D tentatively TRBD1 (6 bases). The sequencing sample was made of a population of CD138-negative cells sorted from bone marrow. The TCR sequence derives from a donor aged 40 or over with multiple myeloma. The CDR3 sequence: CASSPGQSGEQYF. The CDR3 DNA reads as TGTGCCAGCAGTCCGGGACAATCTGGCGAGCAGTACTTC.